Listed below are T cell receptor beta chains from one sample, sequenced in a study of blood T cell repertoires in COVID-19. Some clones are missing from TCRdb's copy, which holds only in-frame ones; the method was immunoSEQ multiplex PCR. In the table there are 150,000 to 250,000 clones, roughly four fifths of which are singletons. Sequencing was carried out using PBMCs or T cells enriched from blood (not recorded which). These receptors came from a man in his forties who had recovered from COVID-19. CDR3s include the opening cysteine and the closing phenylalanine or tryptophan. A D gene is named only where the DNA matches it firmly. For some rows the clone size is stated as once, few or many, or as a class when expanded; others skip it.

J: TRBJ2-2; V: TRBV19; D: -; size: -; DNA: TGTGCCAGTATGGGCAGGGGGGCCACCGGGGAGCTGTTTTTT; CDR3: CASMGRGATGELFF
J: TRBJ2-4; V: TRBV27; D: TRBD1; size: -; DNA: TGTGCCAGCAGAACTCAGGGGGCTAGAAACATTCAGTACTTC; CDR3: CASRTQGARNIQYF
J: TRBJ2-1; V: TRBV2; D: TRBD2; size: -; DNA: TGTGCCAGCAGTCCTAGCGGTAATGAGCAGTTCTTC; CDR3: CASSPSGNEQFF
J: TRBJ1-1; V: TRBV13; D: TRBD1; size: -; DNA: TGTGCCAGCAAGAGACAGGGTAACACTGAAGCTTTCTTT; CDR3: CASKRQGNTEAFF
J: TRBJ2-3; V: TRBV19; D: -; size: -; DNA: TGTGCCAGTAGTATAGCCCTAGTCAGCACAGATACGCAGTATTTT; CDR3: CASSIALVSTDTQYF
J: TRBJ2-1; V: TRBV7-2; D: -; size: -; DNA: TGTGCCAGCAGCGTTATGTCAGGGCAATACAATGAGCAGTTCTTC; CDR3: CASSVMSGQYNEQFF
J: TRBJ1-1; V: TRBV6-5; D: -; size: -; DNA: TGTGCCAGCAGTTACAAGAGGTGGGCTGAAGCTTTCTTT; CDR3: CASSYKRWAEAFF
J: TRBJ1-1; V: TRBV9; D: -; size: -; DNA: TGTGCCAGCAGCGTAGAAAATGTGGGGGGAGCTTTCTTT; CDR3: CASSVENVGGAFF
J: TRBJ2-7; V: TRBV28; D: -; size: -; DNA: TGTGCCAGCAGTTTCACCTACGAGCAGTACTTC; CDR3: CASSFTYEQYF
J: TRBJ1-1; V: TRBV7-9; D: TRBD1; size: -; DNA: TGTGCCAGCAGCCCGACAGGGAACATGAACACTGAAGCTTTCTTT; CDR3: CASSPTGNMNTEAFF
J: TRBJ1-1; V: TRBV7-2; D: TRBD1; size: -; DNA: TGTGCCAGCAGCTTCGACAGGGGGGCCACTGAAGCTTTCTTT; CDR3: CASSFDRGATEAFF
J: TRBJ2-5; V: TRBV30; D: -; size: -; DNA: TGTGCCTGGACGCTCCCTTCGGGGTACCAAGAGACCCAGTACTTC; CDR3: CAWTLPSGYQETQYF
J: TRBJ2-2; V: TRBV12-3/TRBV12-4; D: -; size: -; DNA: TGTGCCAGCAGGACAGATGGAACCGGGGAGCTGTTTTTT; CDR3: CASRTDGTGELFF
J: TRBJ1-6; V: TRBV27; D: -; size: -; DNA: TGTGCCAGCGCCACCCTGGGCCTCGCAGGATCACCCCTCCACTTT; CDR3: CASATLGLAGSPLHF
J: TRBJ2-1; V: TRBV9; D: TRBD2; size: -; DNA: TGTGCCAGCAGTCCTAGCGGGGGCGGCAATGAGCAGTTCTTC; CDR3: CASSPSGGGNEQFF
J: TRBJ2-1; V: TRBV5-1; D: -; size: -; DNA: TGCGCCAGCAGCATGGTACAGGTTTACAATGAGCAGTTCTTC; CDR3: CASSMVQVYNEQFF
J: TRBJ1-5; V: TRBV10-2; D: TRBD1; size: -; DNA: TGCGCCAGCACCGGACAGGAAAATCAGCCCCAGCATTTT; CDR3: CASTGQENQPQHF
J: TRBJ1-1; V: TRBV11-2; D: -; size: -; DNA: TGTGCCAGCAGCTTAGATGGGAGGGTAGGCACTGAAGCTTTCTTT; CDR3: CASSLDGRVGTEAFF
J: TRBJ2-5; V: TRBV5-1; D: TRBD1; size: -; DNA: TGCGCCAGCAGCGCTAGCTGGCAGGGGGACATCCAAGAGACCCAGTACTTC; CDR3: CASSASWQGDIQETQYF
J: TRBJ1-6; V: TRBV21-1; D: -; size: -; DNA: TGTGCCAGCAGCCCCCGGGACAGGGCAAATGAGCCCCTCCACTTT; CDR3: CASSPRDRANEPLHF
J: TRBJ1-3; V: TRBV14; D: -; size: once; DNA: TGTGCCAGCAGCACGCCCGAGGTTCGGGGAAACACCATATATTTT; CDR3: CASSTPEVRGNTIYF
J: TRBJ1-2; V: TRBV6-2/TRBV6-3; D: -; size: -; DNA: TGTGCCAGCAGCCTACCGGGGAATCGCTATGGCTACACCTTC; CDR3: CASSLPGNRYGYTF
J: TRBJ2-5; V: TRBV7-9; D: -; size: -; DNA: TGTGCCAGCAGCTTCAGGGTCGGTTTGGGGCAAGAGACCCAGTACTTC; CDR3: CASSFRVGLGQETQYF
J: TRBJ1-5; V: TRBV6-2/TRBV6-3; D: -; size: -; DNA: TGTGCCAGCAGTTTGAATGGGGCAGGGTCACAGCCCCAGCATTTT; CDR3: CASSLNGAGSQPQHF
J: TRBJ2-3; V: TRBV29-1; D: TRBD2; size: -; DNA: TGCACCATATCGGGGACTAGCGGGAGGGGGTCGCAGTATTTT; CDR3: CTISGTSGRGSQYF
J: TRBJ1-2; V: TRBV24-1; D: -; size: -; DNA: TGTGCCACCAGTGATGAGGACTTCACCGGCTACACCTTC; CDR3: CATSDEDFTGYTF
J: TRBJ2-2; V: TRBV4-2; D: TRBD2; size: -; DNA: TGTGCCAGCAGCCAAGAGGGACTAGCGGGACCAACCGGGGAGCTGTTTTTT; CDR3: CASSQEGLAGPTGELFF
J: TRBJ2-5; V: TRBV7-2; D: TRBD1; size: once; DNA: TGTGCCAGCAGCCCAGGAAGGACAGGGGGACAAGAGACCCAGTACTTC; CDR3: CASSPGRTGGQETQYF
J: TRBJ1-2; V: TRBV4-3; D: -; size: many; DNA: TGCGCCAGCAGCCAAGACACCGTGGGGGCGGCTGGCTACACCTTC; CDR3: CASSQDTVGAAGYTF
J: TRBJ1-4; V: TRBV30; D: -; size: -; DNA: TGTGCCTGGAGATCGCCAGGGCCAAGTAATGAAAAACTGTTTTTT; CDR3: CAWRSPGPSNEKLFF
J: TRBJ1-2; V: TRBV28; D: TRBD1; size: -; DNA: TGTGCCAGCAGTTTACAGGGGGCGCAGGGCTACACCTTC; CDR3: CASSLQGAQGYTF
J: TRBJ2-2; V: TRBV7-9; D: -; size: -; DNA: TGTGCCAGCAGCTCTAATCCCGGGGAGCTGTTTTTT; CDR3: CASSSNPGELFF
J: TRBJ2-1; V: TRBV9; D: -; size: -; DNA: TGTGCCAGCAGGGAACCGGGACTGAGCCACAATGAGCAGTTCTTC; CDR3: CASREPGLSHNEQFF
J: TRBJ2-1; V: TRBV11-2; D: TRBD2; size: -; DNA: TGTGCCAGCAGCCCTACCCGGACTAGCGGGGTCAGGGCAAATGAGCAGTTCTTC; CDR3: CASSPTRTSGVRANEQFF
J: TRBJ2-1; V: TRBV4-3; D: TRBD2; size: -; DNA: TGCGCCAGCAGCCAAGACTTGACTAGCGGGAGAATTGACAATGAGCAGTTCTTC; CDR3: CASSQDLTSGRIDNEQFF
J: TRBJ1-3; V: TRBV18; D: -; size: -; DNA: TGTGCCAGCTCACCGGGAACGGGGGATGGAAACACCATATATTTT; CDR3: CASSPGTGDGNTIYF
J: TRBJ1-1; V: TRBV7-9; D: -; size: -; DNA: TGTGCCAGCAGCTTAGGTACCAGCGTGAACACTGAAGCTTTCTTT; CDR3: CASSLGTSVNTEAFF
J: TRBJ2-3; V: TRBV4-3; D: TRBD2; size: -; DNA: TGCGCCAGTTCGGGACTAGTATCAGATACGCAGTATTTT; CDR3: CASSGLVSDTQYF
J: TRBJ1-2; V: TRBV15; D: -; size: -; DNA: TGTGCCACCAGCAGTCCCCCCGGACACCCCTACTATGGCTACACCTTC; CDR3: CATSSPPGHPYYGYTF
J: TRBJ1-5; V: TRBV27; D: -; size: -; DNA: TGTGCCAGCAGTTTGTGGGGTCGGGGTCAGCCCCAGCATTTT; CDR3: CASSLWGRGQPQHF
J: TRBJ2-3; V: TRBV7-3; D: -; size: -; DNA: TGTGCCAGCAGCCCGGGTCCTAGCACAGATACGCAGTATTTT; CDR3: CASSPGPSTDTQYF
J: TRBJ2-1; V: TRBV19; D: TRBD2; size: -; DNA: TGTGCCAGTAATACACCGGGACTAGAGACTGAGCAGTTCTTC; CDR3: CASNTPGLETEQFF
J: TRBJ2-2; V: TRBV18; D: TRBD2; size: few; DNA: TGTGCCAGCTCACCACGGGTGGCTAGCGGGAAAACCGGGGAGCTGTTTTTT; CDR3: CASSPRVASGKTGELFF
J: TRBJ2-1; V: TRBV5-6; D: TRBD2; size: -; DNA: TGTGCCAGCAGACCTCCGGGACTAGCGGGAGTTGAGCAGTTCTTC; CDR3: CASRPPGLAGVEQFF
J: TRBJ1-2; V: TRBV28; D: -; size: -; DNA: TGTGCCAGCAGTTTTGGAGGGTATAACTATGGCTACACCTTC; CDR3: CASSFGGYNYGYTF
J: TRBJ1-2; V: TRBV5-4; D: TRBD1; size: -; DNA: TGTGCCAGCAGCACAGGACAGGGGGGTACAAATGGCTACACCTTC; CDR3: CASSTGQGGTNGYTF
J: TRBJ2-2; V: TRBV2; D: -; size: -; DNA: TGTGCCAGCAGGGAAGAGAGCACCGGGGAGCTGTTTTTT; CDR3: CASREESTGELFF
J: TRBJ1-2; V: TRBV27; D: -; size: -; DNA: TGTGCCAGCAGTTTTGGGGGGGGCTGGAACTATGGCTACACCTTC; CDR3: CASSFGGGWNYGYTF